Listed here are 8 T cell receptor beta chains from one sample, sequenced in a study of blood T cell repertoires in COVID-19. TCRdb's copy holds only in-frame clones and misses some; the assay was immunoSEQ multiplex PCR. Among 280,000 or so clones, 70% to 90% were seen once, and the ten largest hold 6% to 7%. The sequencing sample was made of PBMCs or T cells enriched from blood (not recorded which). The receptors derive from a woman between 35 and 50 years old who had recovered from COVID-19.

The rearrangement joins TRBV3-1 (or the pseudogene TRBV3-2) to TRBJ2-7; the match to TRBD2 covers 15 bases. This CDR3 has 17 residues. Trimming cost V 4 bases and J 3 bases; bases outside gene matches: 7. The V gene's germline CDR1 is LGHDT and CDR2 YNNKEL (reference sequence). CDR3 nucleotides: TGTGCCAGCAGCCGATCGGGACTAGCGGGAGGAGGCTACGAGCAGTACTTC. It encodes CASSRSGLAGGGYEQYF.

This sequence joins TRBV7-6 and TRBJ1-1, with D tentatively TRBD1 (6 bases). Germline V gives CDR1 SGHVS, CDR2 FNYEAQ. Trimming cost V 2 bases and J 1 base, with 11 bases left between them. This CDR3 is built from 15 residues. The CDR3: CASSLFETGNTEAFF. DNA of the CDR3: TGTGCCAGCAGCTTATTCGAGACAGGGAACACTGAAGCTTTCTTT.

The chain couples TRBV12-3 or TRBV12-4 to TRBJ2-7; the D gene is possibly TRBD1 (6 bases). Judging by the DNA end, TRBJ2-1 fits better; the J call may be wrong. This CDR3 spans 13 amino acids. CDR3 region: CASSLVGASKQFF. The CDR3 DNA sequence: TGTGCCAGCAGTTTAGTGGGGGCATCTAAGCAGTTCTTC.

The gene calls are TRBV15 and TRBJ1-2; D not resolved. Germline V gene lookup returns CDR1 LNHNV and CDR2 YYDKDF (reference sequence). V gave up 8 bases and J gave up 7 bases, with 20 bases separating them. There are 14 residues in the CDR3. This CDR3 is CATEATPLAGGYTF. In DNA, the CDR3 is TGTGCCACCGAGGCGACACCCCTGGCGGGTGGCTACACCTTC.

About this clone itself: Other DNA sequences in this sample translate to the same CDR3. The V and J genes are TRBV28 and TRBJ2-2, with 7 bases aligning to TRBD1. The CDR3 spans 13 residues. The germline V gene encodes CDR1 MDHEN and CDR2 SYDVKM. J gave up 5 bases and V 4 bases, and 1 base lay outside the gene matches. CDR3 nucleotide sequence: TGTGCCAGCAGTTCACAGGGGACCGGGGAGCTGTTTTTT. Protein: CASSSQGTGELFF.

The chain employs TRBV28 and TRBJ2-3, with 9 bases that match TRBD1. CDR1 is MDHEN and CDR2 is SYDVKM in the germline V gene. The J segment lost 2 bases and the V segment lost 5 bases, leaving 5 bases of the junction unmatched. This CDR3 spans 15 amino acids. CDR3 in amino acids: CASSNRDRATDTQYF. CDR3 DNA: TGTGCCAGCAGTAATCGGGACAGGGCCACAGATACGCAGTATTTT.

The CDR3 region is CASRSAGSSYNEQFF. The CDR3 nucleotides are TGTGCCAGCAGAAGCGCCGGGAGTTCCTACAATGAGCAGTTCTTC. The chain has TRBV2 and TRBJ2-1, with D perhaps TRBD2 (6 bases). The germline V gene encodes CDR1 SNHLY and CDR2 FYNNEI. V was pared by 6 bases and J by 1 base, with 13 bases between. The CDR3 is 15 amino acids.

This chain connects TRBV6-2 or TRBV6-3 to TRBJ1-2; 7 bases match TRBD1. This CDR3 has 14 amino acids. Trimming cost V 6 bases and J 5 bases; bases outside gene matches: 9. CDR1 is MNHEY and CDR2 is SVGEGT in the germline V gene. This CDR3 reads CASSNRGGGYGYTF. In DNA, the CDR3 is TGTGCCAGCAGCAACAGGGGAGGAGGATATGGCTACACCTTC.